This T cell receptor (beta chain) was documented in a study of T cells after yellow fever vaccination (dated by TCRdb to the late 2010s). At the level of the whole study: Libraries from fractions with low cell numbers were prepared with the SMART-Seq v4 Ultra Low Input RNA kit. To follow T-cell clones before and after primary and booster YFV17D yellow fever vaccination, bulk TCR alpha and beta repertoires were sequenced over time. Blood samples were taken at several timepoints before and after primary and secondary immunization, and bulk PBMC replicates and cell subsets were isolated. Two healthy male donors, one aged 18 to 29 and one aged 30 to 39 years, were included in the cohort.

TCR cDNA was synthesized by 5'RACE template switching, through which a universal primer site and unique molecular identifiers were introduced. Priming for cDNA synthesis came from both the TCR alpha and TCR beta constant segments. Library amplification used two PCR steps, and the second PCR step added sample barcodes and sequencing adapters. Libraries were sequenced on Illumina HiSeq 2500 (2x100 bp) or NovaSeq (2x150 bp). The study's own analysis went as follows. Reads were demultiplexed and collapsed into UMI consensus sequences with MIGEC, and V(D)J alignment was performed with MiXCR. Using edgeR on replicate PBMC samples, clonotypes were called vaccine-responding if FDR was below 0.01 and the log2 fold change was above 5 up to day 15. Each bulk clonotype received a CD4 or CD8 identity based on whether the sequenced CD4 or CD8 repertoire contained that clonotype at higher abundance. TCRdb passed the public sequencing reads through fastp at Q25 and MiXCR, retaining productive beta sequences. Every entry covers one CDR3 protein and lists the most common genes and DNA from its rows. None of the V and J calls come from the authors' own analysis; TCRdb made them. The sample has 500,000 to 650,000 distinct CDR3 sequences on record, about a sixth of them singletons. Jointly, the top ten make up 15% to 20% of the sample.

What the treatment or condition label conveys for this sample: live attenuated yellow fever vaccine strain. At each blood-draw timepoint, two biological replicates of bulk PBMCs were collected. PBMCs were isolated from peripheral blood using a standard Ficoll-Paque protocol. RNA was extracted with TriZol from bulk PBMCs, CD4 and CD8 fractions, and dextramer-positive and dextramer-negative fractions. About this clonotype: The antigen it binds to is not known. No quality values exist for individual bases; no much larger clone is one base distant.

Overall study results and their limits: After the booster, most clones that had expanded after primary vaccination were detected again (around 96% of CD4 and 88% of CD8), suggesting broad maintenance of memory. Compared with the primary T-cell response, the secondary T-cell response was weaker but faster, peaking on day 5 rather than day 15. Because abundant contaminating clonotypes from the bulk population could be contained in FACS-sorted repertoires, computational filtering was required. Because the study included only two donors, the extent to which the findings can be generalized is limited. A small share of clonotypes occurred in both CD4 and CD8 compartments, likely arising from convergent recombination.

V loses 5 bases, J loses 0 bases, and the germline ends lie 7 bases apart. The germline V gene gives CDR1 as MGHDK and CDR2 as SYGVNS. There are 13 amino acids in the CDR3, from cysteine to phenylalanine inclusive. The DNA shown is the 39-base CDR3, in frame from base 1. The sample here was PBMCs, taken 5 to 6 days after the first yellow fever vaccination. The chain was built from TRBV25-1 and TRBJ1-1; the D gene is unclear. This receptor was taken from a man between 18 and 29 years old who received the YFV17D yellow fever vaccine. For the CDR3, the sequence is CASSPYMNTEAFF. The DNA is TGTGCCAGCAGTCCGTATATGAACACTGAAGCTTTCTTT.